This T cell receptor beta chain derives from a study of T cells in Graves' hyperthyroidism and ophthalmopathy. Study summary: Before any treatment, at initial diagnosis, peripheral blood was collected. Study-level points and caveats: The authors' 13 V-J model separated ophthalmopathy from stable hyperthyroidism. Blood samples included most of the expanded thyroid clonotypes exceeding 0.001.

In regard to this clonotype: Antigen: not known.

Each 10 ml fresh peripheral blood draw supplied the PBMCs. RNA transcripts gave rise to amplified TCR beta CDR3 regions. The HTBI primer set drove a first-round RT-PCR of the TCR CDR3. Using its own MiXCR run on the multiplex PCR reads, TCRdb lists one record per CDR3 protein. The table lists a few hundred thousand distinct CDR3 sequences, about 14% of them singletons. Germline CDR1 MGHRA, CDR2 YSYEKL. Trimming took 4 bases from V and 4 from J, leaving 16 bases between them. The CDR3 runs to 15 residues. V gene TRBV4-1 combines with J gene TRBJ1-1, with D possibly matching TRBD1 (5 bases). Sequencing used blood. The clonotype originates from a woman aged 25 to 45 with Graves' ophthalmopathy. DNA of the CDR3: TGCGCCAGCAGCCTTACCCCCGGAAGGGGCACTGAAGCTTTCTTT. Protein sequence: CASSLTPGRGTEAFF.